This record looks at one T cell receptor beta chain sequence and its context. The data stem from a study of blood T cell repertoires in COVID-19. Study-wide context: Samples of COVID-19 (acute and convalescent) were obtained from the United States, Italy and Spain. From T cells, B-cell-depleted T cells, or PBMCs came the material, which was cDNA or gDNA.

In the authors' methods: Cell counts per sample came from amplifying reference gene primers. This table comes from immunoSEQ multiplex PCR, and its TCRdb copy is limited to in-frame clones, with some not included. V and J calls and clone size are as listed in that table; D and trimming were resolved from the DNA. The sample holds 200,000 or so clones, 84% seen once. Material for sequencing was peripheral blood. The receptor's source is a woman in her sixties or seventies with acute or convalescent COVID-19.

CDR3 coding DNA: TGTGCCAGCAGTTTAATTGGGGCCACCGCGGCTAACTATGGCTACACCTTC. It yields the protein CASSLIGATAANYGYTF. J is TRBJ1-2 and V is TRBV27, with TRBD1 as a possible D gene (5 bases). V was clipped by 2 bases and J by 0 bases, with 16 bases between them. The CDR3 sequence is 17 residues long. Germline CDR1 reads MNHEY; CDR2 reads SMNVEV (reference sequence).